These 30 T cell receptor beta chains originate from one sample sequenced in a study of OX40 agonist ivuxolimab in advanced cancers. Libraries came from the immunoSEQ multiplex PCR assay. The table comes from immuneACCESS by way of TCRdb, which keeps in-frame sequences with V and J called. Part of the clones is missing from these tables; in studies checked, under half for an unresolved V gene and the rest for unknown reasons. This sample is represented by about 73,000 clones; more than 90% of them were singletons. The ten largest clones represent about 10% of the sample. Sequenced material: CD4+ or CD8+ T cells sorted from blood, taken in a trial of the OX40 agonist ivuxolimab. These receptors were taken from an adult with an advanced solid tumor such as melanoma, head and neck, liver or kidney cancer.

This clone was recorded a few times. This chain uses TRBV7-6 with TRBJ1-1; weak D call: TRBD1 (6 bases). Germline lookup yields CDR1 SGHVS and CDR2 FNYEAQ. This CDR3 has 15 residues. Between the trimmed V and J ends, which lost 5 bases and 2 bases, there was a span of 15 bases. CDR3: CASSRTPGGNTEAFF. For the CDR3, the DNA is TGTGCCAGCAGCCGGACTCCCGGGGGCAACACTGAAGCTTTCTTT.

This chain uses TRBV6-5 with TRBJ2-5, with TRBD1 identical over 7 bases. This CDR3 region has 15 residues. CDR1 MNHEY and CDR2 SVGAGI come from the germline V gene. V was pared by 0 bases and J by 2 bases, with 3 bases of the junction left unmatched. The CDR3 here is CASSYSLGQQETQYF. The CDR3 DNA is TGTGCCAGCAGTTACTCTTTGGGACAGCAAGAGACCCAGTACTTC.

V and J are TRBV4-1 and TRBJ1-3; possible D gene TRBD1, 5 bases. This CDR3 contains 14 residues. The V and J ends lost 1 base and 4 bases respectively, with 8 bases between them. In germline, CDR1 is MGHRA, CDR2 YSYEKL. The CDR3 reads CASSQVRDGNTIYF. CDR3 DNA sequence: TGCGCCAGCAGCCAAGTCAGGGACGGAAACACCATATATTTT.

The gene calls are TRBV7-9 and TRBJ1-4, with 7 bases aligning to TRBD1. V lost 4 bases, J lost 3 bases, and 2 bases stayed unmatched. The CDR3 runs 14 residues. Germline-derived CDR1 and CDR2 are SEHNR and FQNEAQ (reference sequence). The CDR3 is CASSSGTANEKLFF. The CDR3 region has the DNA TGTGCCAGCAGCTCCGGGACAGCTAATGAAAAACTGTTTTTT. The full variable domain, with the rest looked up from reference TRBV7-9 and TRBJ1-4, is DTGVSQNPRHKITKRGQNVTFRCDPISEHNRLYWYRQTLGQGPEFLTYFQNEAQLEKSRLLSDRFSAERPKGSFSTLEIQRTEQGDSAMYLCASSSGTANEKLFFGSGTQLSVL.

This chain joins TRBV9 and TRBJ2-3; 10 bases line up with TRBD2. The CDR3 totals 13 residues. CDR1 is SGDLS and CDR2 is YYNGEE in the germline V gene. V shed 6 bases, J shed 6 bases, and the junction held 4 bases outside the gene matches. The CDR3 loop is CASTSGGGDTQYF. The DNA for the CDR3 is TGTGCCAGCACTAGCGGGGGCGGGGATACGCAGTATTTT.

The chain combines TRBV7-2 with TRBJ1-1; TRBD1 might be the D (5 bases). Per germline, CDR1 SGHTA and CDR2 FQGNSA. The V gene lost 1 base and the J gene lost 3 bases, with 15 bases spanning the gap. CDR3 size: 16 residues. Here the CDR3 DNA reads TGTGCCAGCAGCTTAGAGGCGGAGGGGCGCGACACTGAAGCTTTCTTT. Translated: CASSLEAEGRDTEAFF.

This chain links TRBV15 with TRBJ1-5; the match to TRBD1 covers 8 bases. This CDR3 has 18 residues. Germline CDR1 and CDR2: LNHNV and YYDKDF (reference sequence). The trim removed 1 base at V and 0 bases at J, leaving 8 bases unmatched. CDR3 coding DNA: TGTGCCACCAGCAGAGTTGGGACAGGAGATATTAGCAATCAGCCCCAGCATTTT. This translates into CATSRVGTGDISNQPQHF.

The chain joins TRBV29-1 to TRBJ1-2; D might be TRBD1 (5 bases). The CDR3 spans 14 residues. The germline V and J ends were trimmed by 4 bases and 0 bases, with 12 bases remaining between them. Germline CDR1 and CDR2: SQVTM and ANQGSEA. The CDR3 DNA sequence: TGCAGCGTTGGGGGGGTTTCGGCTAACTATGGCTACACCTTC. It translates to CSVGGVSANYGYTF.

V usage is TRBV6-5 and J usage is TRBJ2-7; possible D gene TRBD2, 5 bases. The CDR3 length is 14 residues. The germline V gene has CDR1 MNHEY and CDR2 SVGAGI. V was cut by 4 bases and J by 4 bases, with 14 bases left in between. The CDR3 here is CASSLRAYTYEQYF. CDR3 in DNA: TGTGCCAGCAGTTTGCGGGCCTATACTTACGAGCAGTACTTC.

This clone was found once. The chain is built from TRBV7-8 and TRBJ2-5; D gene uncertain. The J call is in doubt because the DNA end fits TRBJ2-7 better. The CDR3 consists of 10 residues. Germline V gives CDR1 SGHVS, CDR2 FQNEAQ. CDR3 in amino acids: CASSLGEQYF. The CDR3 DNA reads as TGTGCCAGCAGCTTAGGCGAGCAGTACTTC.

The chain is built from TRBV7-8 and TRBJ2-7; no definite D call. With 2 bases removed from V and 3 bases from J, the gap between germline ends came to 5 bases. This CDR3 is 12 amino acids long. Looked up from germline, CDR1 is SGHVS and CDR2 is FQNEAQ. The DNA of the CDR3 is TGTGCCAGCAGCTTAACTTTCTACGAGCAGTACTTC. Protein product: CASSLTFYEQYF.

This clone is a singleton in its sample. The V call is TRBV27, the J call TRBJ1-1; TRBD1 is a possible D gene (5 bases). V was trimmed by 3 bases and J by 6 bases, leaving 14 bases between them. From germline, CDR1 is MNHEY and CDR2 SMNVEV (reference sequence). The CDR3 extends over 14 amino acids. In DNA, the CDR3 is TGTGCCAGCAGTTTTGGGCAGGGCGCGGCTGAAGCTTTCTTT. Its protein is CASSFGQGAAEAFF.

This rearrangement joins TRBV11-2 to TRBJ2-1; no clear D. The CDR3 sequence is 15 residues long. Germline V CDR1 and CDR2: SGHAT, FQNNGV. Trimming pared 1 base from V and 9 bases from J, leaving 16 bases between. CDR3 coding DNA: TGTGCCAGCAGCTTAGGGGATCTCTCTGTAGGTGAGCAGTTCTTC. Encoded protein: CASSLGDLSVGEQFF.

The chain is built from TRBV15 and TRBJ1-2; D is possibly TRBD1 (5 bases). The V end lost 0 bases, the J end lost 7 bases, and 21 bases lay between the germline ends. This CDR3 spans 17 amino acids. Per the germline V gene, CDR1 is LNHNV and CDR2 is YYDKDF (reference sequence). CDR3: CATSRDLFVSGRSGYTF. The CDR3 DNA reads as TGTGCCACCAGCAGAGATCTTTTTGTCTCAGGGAGATCTGGCTACACCTTC.

The chain joins TRBV2 to TRBJ2-7; the D gene is possibly TRBD2 (6 bases). Germline values: CDR1 SNHLY, CDR2 FYNNEI. This CDR3 has 13 amino acids. Between the trimmed V and J ends, which lost 3 bases and 6 bases, there was a span of 12 bases. CDR3 sequence (DNA): TGTGCCAGCAGTGACTCCGGAGCGGGCGAGCAGTACTTC. This encodes CASSDSGAGEQYF.

The V call is TRBV2, the J call TRBJ1-1; TRBD1 aligns across 9 bases. This CDR3 is 14 amino acids long. The V gene end was trimmed by 7 bases and the J gene end by 6 bases; junction bases not matched to a gene: 9. The germline CDR1 and CDR2 sequences are SNHLY and FYNNEI. The CDR3 spells CASTSGQGISEAFF. For the CDR3, the DNA is TGTGCCAGCACCTCGGGACAGGGAATTTCTGAAGCTTTCTTT.

The gene calls are TRBV11-2 and TRBJ2-1; 8 bases agree with TRBD2. V shed 5 bases and J 5 bases; nucleotides not matched to a gene: 17. CDR1 SGHAT and CDR2 FQNNGV come from the germline V gene. There are 18 residues in the CDR3. The CDR3 loop reads CASSPGYGGALGHNEQFF. In DNA, the CDR3 is TGTGCCAGCAGCCCAGGGTACGGGGGGGCCTTGGGTCACAATGAGCAGTTCTTC.

The count of this clone is one. The rearrangement links TRBV4-2 to TRBJ2-5; a possible D gene is TRBD2 (6 bases). Germline loops: CDR1 LGHNA, CDR2 YNFKEQ. Between the trimmed V and J ends, which lost 3 bases and 3 bases, there was a span of 20 bases. The CDR3 has 17 residues. The CDR3 spells CASSQGGSGLPKETQYF. The DNA for the CDR3 is TGTGCCAGCAGCCAGGGGGGATCGGGACTTCCTAAAGAGACCCAGTACTTC.

This chain joins TRBV7-3 and TRBJ2-1, with D perhaps TRBD2 (5 bases). The germline V gene has CDR1 SGHTA and CDR2 FQGTGA. Trimming removed 5 bases at V and 2 bases at J, with 7 bases between. The CDR3 loop spans 13 amino acids. CDR3 sequence reads: CASSPGTYNEQFF. Here the CDR3 DNA reads TGTGCCAGCAGCCCGGGGACCTACAATGAGCAGTTCTTC.

J is TRBJ2-3 and V is TRBV11-1, with TRBD2 matching 9 bases. Germline values: CDR1 SGHAT, CDR2 FQDESV (reference sequence). V shed 6 bases and J 2 bases; nucleotides not matched to a gene: 6. This CDR3 contains 15 residues. The CDR3 DNA is TGTGCCAGCAGTCCGCTAGCGGGAACCACAGATACGCAGTATTTT. Amino acids: CASSPLAGTTDTQYF.

Points on this clone: Its ends do not fully match the called genes, so a read error is possible. V usage is TRBV20-1 and J usage is TRBJ1-1; D uncertain. Germline V lookup: CDR1 DFQATT, CDR2 SNEGSKA (reference sequence). The length of the CDR3 is 8 residues. Here the CDR3 reads CSAVPQIF. Written as DNA, the CDR3 is TGCAGTGCCGTGCCCCAGATATTT.

The genes are TRBV29-1 and TRBJ2-5; possibly TRBD1 for D (5 bases). V was clipped by 2 bases and J by 1 base, with 8 bases between them. Germline CDR1 and CDR2: SQVTM and ANQGSEA. The CDR3 extends over 13 amino acids. Here the CDR3 DNA reads TGCAGCGTTGAATACAGGCTCCAAGAGACCCAGTACTTC. Translating it yields CSVEYRLQETQYF.

V usage is TRBV9 and J usage is TRBJ1-5, with 10 positions matching TRBD1. V shed 2 bases and J 7 bases; nucleotides not matched to a gene: 3. CDR3 size: 14 residues. CDR1 SGDLS and CDR2 YYNGEE come from the germline V gene. The CDR3 region is CASSVTGGQQPQHF. The CDR3 nucleotides read TGTGCCAGCAGCGTGACAGGGGGCCAACAGCCCCAGCATTTT. The full variable domain, completed using reference TRBV9 and TRBJ1-5, is DSGVTQTPKHLITATGQRVTLRCSPRSGDLSVYWYQQSLDQGLQFLIQYYNGEERAKGNILERFSAQQFPDLHSELNLSSLELGDSALYFCASSVTGGQQPQHFGDGTRLSIL.

The chain is built from TRBV4-1 and TRBJ2-3, with 9 bases lining up with TRBD2. In germline, CDR1 is MGHRA, CDR2 YSYEKL. The CDR3 contains 16 residues. V dropped 1 base and J dropped 7; count of bases not matched to a gene: 9. In DNA, the CDR3 is TGCGCCAGCAGCCAAGCCCGGACTAGCGACGCTTATACGCAGTATTTT. Protein: CASSQARTSDAYTQYF.

This clone occurred once. This chain joins TRBV7-8 and TRBJ2-3; no definite D call. Germline V gene data show CDR1 as SGHVS and CDR2 as FQNEAQ. Trimming stripped 6 bases from V and 5 bases from J, with 6 bases between. The CDR3 has 11 amino acids. The chain's CDR3 is CASSYLDTQYF. CDR3 nucleotides: TGTGCCAGCAGTTATTTAGATACGCAGTATTTT.

V gene TRBV9 combines with J gene TRBJ2-2; 11 bases map to TRBD2. From germline, CDR1 is SGDLS and CDR2 YYNGEE. V lost 0 bases to trimming and J lost 3 bases; unmatched junction nucleotides: 1. This CDR3 region has 16 residues. The CDR3 sequence is CASSVELAGDTGELFF. The CDR3 nucleotides are TGTGCCAGCAGCGTAGAACTAGCGGGGGACACCGGGGAGCTGTTTTTT.

The chain recombines TRBV11-2 with TRBJ2-2, with D possibly being TRBD2 (6 bases). The CDR3 extends over 15 amino acids. Germline V gene data show CDR1 as SGHAT and CDR2 as FQNNGV. Between the trimmed V and J ends, which lost 5 bases and 2 bases, there was a span of 12 bases. CDR3 sequence: CASSRGLPNTGELFF. In DNA, the CDR3 is TGTGCCAGCAGCCGGGGACTCCCTAACACCGGGGAGCTGTTTTTT.

This sequence joins TRBV4-2 and TRBJ2-3; 8 bases line up with TRBD2. CDR1 and CDR2 (germline): LGHNA, YNFKEQ. This CDR3 contains 16 residues. V lost 4 bases, J lost 4 bases, and 10 bases stayed unmatched. CDR3 DNA sequence: TGTGCCAGCAGCCCCACGAGCGGGGGAGAGTCAGATACGCAGTATTTT. Translation gives CASSPTSGGESDTQYF.

The gene calls are TRBV5-4 and TRBJ1-4; TRBD1 is a possible D gene (6 bases). V was cut by 4 bases and J by 11 bases, with 18 bases left in between. CDR1 is SGHNT and CDR2 is YYREEE in the germline V gene (reference sequence). The CDR3 loop spans 14 amino acids. For the CDR3, the DNA is TGTGCCAGCAGCACTACGACAGGCTCCCTCAAACTGTTTTTT. It yields the protein CASSTTTGSLKLFF. The full variable domain, with the rest looked up from reference TRBV5-4 and TRBJ1-4, is ETGVTQSPTHLIKTRGQQVTLRCSSQSGHNTVSWYQQALGQGPQFIFQYYREEENGRGNFPPRFSGLQFPNYSSELNVNALELDDSALYLCASSTTTGSLKLFFGSGTQLSVL.

The V and J genes are TRBV13 and TRBJ1-5; D is ambiguous. The germline gives CDR1 PRHDT, CDR2 FYEKMQ (reference sequence). This CDR3 comprises 14 residues. The ends were cut back, 4 bases at V and 2 bases at J, with 9 bases in the middle. The CDR3 DNA is TGTGCCAGCAGCTCTGGCGCGGGCAATCAGCCCCAGCATTTT. Protein sequence: CASSSGAGNQPQHF.